This TCR beta chain was found in a study of T cells in Graves' hyperthyroidism and ophthalmopathy. Amplified regions were TCR beta CDR3 sequences from RNA transcripts. Initially, a first-round RT-PCR of the TCR CDR3 employed the HTBI primer set. TCRdb called the multiplex PCR reads again in MiXCR, with one record for every CDR3 protein. The sample carries around 530,000 distinct CDR3 sequences, about 15% recorded once. This TCR was recovered from a woman aged 18-35 years with Graves' ophthalmopathy. Sequencing was performed on blood.

CDR3 protein: CASSQLGLVYNEQFF. CDR3 coding DNA: TGCGCCAGCAGCCAGTTGGGACTAGTCTACAATGAGCAGTTCTTC. The chain is built from TRBV4-1 and TRBJ2-1; 8 nucleotides agree with TRBD2. The CDR3 spans 15 residues. Trimming at V came to 3 bases and at J to 3 bases, leaving 4 bases not matched to a gene. Germline CDR1 reads MGHRA; CDR2 reads YSYEKL.